This T cell receptor (beta chain) was captured in a study of T cell repertoires in cytomegalovirus infection. In the study overall: CMV infection together with matching HLA type was indicated by public TCR beta signatures. Points from the study as a whole: CMV carriers with the relevant HLA were identified by cumulative public TCR beta family frequency. The response measured ex vivo was dominated by TCR beta clonotypes (HLA-C-restricted and CMV-specific).

A single record per CDR3 protein comes from TCRdb applying MiXCR to the reads. This sample carries about 260,000 distinct CDR3 sequences, approximately 9.1% of them seen once, and the ten largest clones take about 16%. The CDR3 loop spans 16 amino acids. Trimming at V came to 3 bases and at J to 4 bases, leaving 7 bases not matched to a gene. The germline V gene encodes CDR1 SGHRS and CDR2 YFSETQ. This clonotype turned up a few times. Its antigen is unidentified. This receptor was obtained from a human donor in good health (CMV status not recorded). Some clones in this sample may be carry-over from other donors' samples. The sequenced sample consisted of PBMCs. The gene calls are TRBV5-1 and TRBJ2-3; 11 nucleotides agree with TRBD2. The CDR3 DNA reads as TGCGCCAGCAGCTCCCCTTTGACTAGCGGGGCAGATACGCAGTATTTT. It translates to CASSSPLTSGADTQYF.